This TCR beta chain originates from a study of T cells of healthy individuals. This CDR3 contains 16 residues. Trimming at V came to 5 bases and at J to 1 base, leaving 8 bases not matched to a gene. TCRdb redid the calling of the 5' RACE reads with MiXCR, one entry per CDR3 protein. The sample consists of 41,000 or so distinct CDR3 sequences, approximately 4.9% of them appearing once. This clonotype turned up a few times. The receptor's source is a human donor in good health. V gene TRBV12-3 or TRBV12-4 combines with J gene TRBJ2-3; TRBD2 matches 8 bases. The CDR3 DNA is TGTGCCAGCAGTCCCCAAGGGCGGGGGGGCACAGATACGCAGTATTTT. Encoded protein: CASSPQGRGGTDTQYF.